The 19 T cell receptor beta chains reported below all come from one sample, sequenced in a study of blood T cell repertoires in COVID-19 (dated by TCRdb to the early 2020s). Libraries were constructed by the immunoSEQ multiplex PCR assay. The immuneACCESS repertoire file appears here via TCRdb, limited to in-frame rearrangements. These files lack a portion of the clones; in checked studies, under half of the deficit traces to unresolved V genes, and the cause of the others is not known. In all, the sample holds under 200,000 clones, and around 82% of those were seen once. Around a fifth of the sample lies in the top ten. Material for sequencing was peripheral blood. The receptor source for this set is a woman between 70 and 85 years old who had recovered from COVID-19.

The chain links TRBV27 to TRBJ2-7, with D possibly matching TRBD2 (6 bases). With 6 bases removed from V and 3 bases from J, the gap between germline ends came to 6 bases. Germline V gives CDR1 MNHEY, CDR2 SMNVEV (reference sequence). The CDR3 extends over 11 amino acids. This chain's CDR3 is CASRGGYEQYF. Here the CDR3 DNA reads TGTGCCAGCAGGGGAGGCTACGAGCAGTACTTC.

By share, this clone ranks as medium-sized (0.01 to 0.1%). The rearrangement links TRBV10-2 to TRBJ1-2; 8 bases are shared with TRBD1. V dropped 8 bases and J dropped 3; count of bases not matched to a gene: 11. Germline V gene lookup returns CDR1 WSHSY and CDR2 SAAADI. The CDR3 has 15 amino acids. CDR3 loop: CASSSRNRGDYGYTF. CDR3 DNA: TGCGCCAGCTCTTCCCGTAACAGGGGGGACTATGGCTACACCTTC.

This chain's CDR3 is CASSYPTGSTNQPQHF. CDR3 sequence (DNA): TGTGCCAGCAGTTACCCGACAGGGAGCACCAATCAGCCCCAGCATTTT. This chain connects TRBV6-6 to TRBJ1-5; 7 bases are a match to TRBD1. CDR1 and CDR2 from the germline V gene are MNHNY and SVGAGI (reference sequence). The CDR3 consists of 16 residues. J was trimmed by 3 bases and V by 2 bases; bases with no gene match: 7.

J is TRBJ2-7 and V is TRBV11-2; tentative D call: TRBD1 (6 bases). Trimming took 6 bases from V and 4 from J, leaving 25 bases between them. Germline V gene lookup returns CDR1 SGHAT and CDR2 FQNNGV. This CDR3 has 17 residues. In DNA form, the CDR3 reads TGTGCCAGCAGTCCCACGAGGATACAGGGAAAATGGTACGAGCAGTACTTC. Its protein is CASSPTRIQGKWYEQYF.

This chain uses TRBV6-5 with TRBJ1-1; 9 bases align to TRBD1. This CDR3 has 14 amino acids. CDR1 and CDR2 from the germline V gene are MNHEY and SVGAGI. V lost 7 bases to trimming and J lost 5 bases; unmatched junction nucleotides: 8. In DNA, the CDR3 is TGTGCCAGCATCCCACAGGGGGCGCAGACTGAAGCTTTCTTT. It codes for CASIPQGAQTEAFF.

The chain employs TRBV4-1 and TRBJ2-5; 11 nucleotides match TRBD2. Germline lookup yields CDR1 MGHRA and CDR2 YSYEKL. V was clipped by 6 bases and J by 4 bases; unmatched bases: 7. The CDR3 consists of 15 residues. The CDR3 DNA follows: TGCGCCAGCAGTACTAGCGGGAGTGTTTTAGAGACCCAGTACTTC. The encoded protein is CASSTSGSVLETQYF.

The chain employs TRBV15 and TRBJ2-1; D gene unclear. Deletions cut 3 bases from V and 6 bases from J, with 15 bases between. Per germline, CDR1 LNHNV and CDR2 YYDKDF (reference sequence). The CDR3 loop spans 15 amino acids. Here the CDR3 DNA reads TGTGCCACCAGCAGGCCCCGAGGTATGGGCAATGAGCAGTTCTTC. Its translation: CATSRPRGMGNEQFF.

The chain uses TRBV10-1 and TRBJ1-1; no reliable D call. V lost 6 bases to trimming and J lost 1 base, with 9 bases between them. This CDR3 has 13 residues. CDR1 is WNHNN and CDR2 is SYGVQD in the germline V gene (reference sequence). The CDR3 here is CASRARENTEAFF. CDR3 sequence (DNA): TGCGCCAGCAGGGCCCGGGAGAACACTGAAGCTTTCTTT.

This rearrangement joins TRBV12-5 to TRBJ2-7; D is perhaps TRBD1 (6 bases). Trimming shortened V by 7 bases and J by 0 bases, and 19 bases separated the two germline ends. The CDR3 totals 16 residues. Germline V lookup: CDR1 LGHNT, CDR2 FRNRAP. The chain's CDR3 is CASARGRDTSSYEQYF. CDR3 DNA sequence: TGTGCTAGTGCCCGGGGTAGGGACACAAGCTCCTACGAGCAGTACTTC.

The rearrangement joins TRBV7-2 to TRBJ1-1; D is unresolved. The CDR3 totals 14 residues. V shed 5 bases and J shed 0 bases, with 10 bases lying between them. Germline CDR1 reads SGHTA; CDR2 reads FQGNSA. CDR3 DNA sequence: TGTGCCAGCAGCCTTTCGGGGTTGAACACTGAAGCTTTCTTT. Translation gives CASSLSGLNTEAFF. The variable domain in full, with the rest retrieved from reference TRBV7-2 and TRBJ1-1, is GAGVSQSPSNKVTEKGKDVELRCDPISGHTALYWYRQSLGQGLEFLIYFQGNSAPDKSGLPSDRFSAERTGGSVSTLTIQRTQQEDSAVYLCASSLSGLNTEAFFGQGTRLTVV.

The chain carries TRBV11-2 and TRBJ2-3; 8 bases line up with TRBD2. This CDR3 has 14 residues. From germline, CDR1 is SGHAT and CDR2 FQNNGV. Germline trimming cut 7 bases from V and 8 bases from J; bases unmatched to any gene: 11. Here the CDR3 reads CASTPSGGGGTQYF. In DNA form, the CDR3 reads TGTGCCAGCACACCCAGCGGGGGCGGCGGTACGCAGTATTTT.

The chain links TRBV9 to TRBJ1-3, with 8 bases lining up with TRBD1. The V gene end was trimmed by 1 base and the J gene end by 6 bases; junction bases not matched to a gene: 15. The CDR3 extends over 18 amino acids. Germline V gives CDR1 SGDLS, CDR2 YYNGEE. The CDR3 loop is CASSVRGAGGGRVNTIYF. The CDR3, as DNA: TGTGCCAGCAGCGTAAGGGGGGCAGGGGGCGGTCGTGTAAACACCATATATTTT.

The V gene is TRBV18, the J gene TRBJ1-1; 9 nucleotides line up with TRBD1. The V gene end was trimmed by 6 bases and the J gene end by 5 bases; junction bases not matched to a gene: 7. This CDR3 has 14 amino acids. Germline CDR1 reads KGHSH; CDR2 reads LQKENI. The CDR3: CASSQQGAETEAFF. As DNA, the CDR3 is TGTGCCAGCTCCCAACAGGGGGCTGAGACTGAAGCTTTCTTT.

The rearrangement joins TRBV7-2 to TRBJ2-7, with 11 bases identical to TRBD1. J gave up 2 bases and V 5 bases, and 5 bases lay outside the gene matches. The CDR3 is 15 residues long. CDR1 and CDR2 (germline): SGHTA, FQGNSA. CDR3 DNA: TGTGCCAGCAGCCTCGGACAGGGGGCCCCCTACGAGCAGTACTTC. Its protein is CASSLGQGAPYEQYF.

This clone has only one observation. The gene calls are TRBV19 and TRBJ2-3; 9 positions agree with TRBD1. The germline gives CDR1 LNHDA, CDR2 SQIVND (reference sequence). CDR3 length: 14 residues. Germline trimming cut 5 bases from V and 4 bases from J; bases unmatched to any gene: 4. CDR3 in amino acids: CASSVTGGADTQYF. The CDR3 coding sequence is TGTGCCAGTAGTGTGACAGGGGGGGCAGATACGCAGTATTTT.

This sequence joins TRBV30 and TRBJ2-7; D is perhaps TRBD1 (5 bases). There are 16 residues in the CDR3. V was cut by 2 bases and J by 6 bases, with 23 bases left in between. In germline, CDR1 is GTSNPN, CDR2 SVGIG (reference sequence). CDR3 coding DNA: TGTGCCTGGAGTCCCAACAAAAACCTACAGGTGGGCGAGCAGTACTTC. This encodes CAWSPNKNLQVGEQYF. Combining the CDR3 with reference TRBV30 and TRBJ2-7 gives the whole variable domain SQTIHQWPATLVQPVGSPLSLECTVEGTSNPNLYWYRQAAGRGLQLLFYSVGIGQISSEVPQNLSASRPQDRQFILSSKKLLLSDSGFYLCAWSPNKNLQVGEQYFGPGTRLTVT.

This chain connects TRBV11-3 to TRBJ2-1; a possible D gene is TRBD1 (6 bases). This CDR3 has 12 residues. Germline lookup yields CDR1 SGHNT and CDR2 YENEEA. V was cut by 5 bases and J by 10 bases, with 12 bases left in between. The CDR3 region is CASSRRTEEQFF. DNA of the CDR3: TGTGCCAGCAGCCGACGGACAGAGGAGCAGTTCTTC.

The CDR3 nucleotides read TGTGCCTGGGGGACAGACCGCAATCAGCCCCAGCATTTT. Encoded protein: CAWGTDRNQPQHF. The chain recombines TRBV30 with TRBJ1-5; 7 nucleotides agree with TRBD1. V shed 5 bases and J 2 bases; nucleotides not matched to a gene: 3. The germline V gene has CDR1 GTSNPN and CDR2 SVGIG (reference sequence). CDR3 length equals 13 residues. The complete variable domain, with remaining parts taken from reference TRBV30 and TRBJ1-5, reads SQTIHQWPATLVQPVGSPLSLECTVEGTSNPNLYWYRQAAGRGLQLLFYSVGIGQISSEVPQNLSASRPQDRQFILSSKKLLLSDSGFYLCAWGTDRNQPQHFGDGTRLSIL.

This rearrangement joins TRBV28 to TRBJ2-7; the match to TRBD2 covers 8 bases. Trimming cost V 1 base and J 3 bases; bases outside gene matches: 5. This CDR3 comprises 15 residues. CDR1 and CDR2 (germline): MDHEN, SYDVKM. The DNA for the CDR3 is TGTGCCAGCAGTTTATACCATAGCGGGGACTACGAGCAGTACTTC. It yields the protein CASSLYHSGDYEQYF.